The 7 T cell receptor beta chains below all came from one sample that was sequenced in a study of early T cells in non-severe SARS-CoV-2 infection. MiXCR was run by TCRdb on the 5' RACE reads, yielding one entry per CDR3 protein. Of 70,000 to 85,000 distinct CDR3 sequences in the sample, around 13% were seen once. The source material was whole blood. The receptors come from an adult who was a healthcare worker with PCR-confirmed SARS-CoV-2 infection or an uninfected control (not recorded which).

This sequence joins TRBV5-1 and TRBJ2-1; the D gene is possibly TRBD2 (6 bases). Trimming removed 0 bases from V and 5 bases from J, with 12 bases in between. The germline V gene has CDR1 SGHRS and CDR2 YFSETQ. CDR3 length equals 15 residues. The CDR3 reads CASSLVAGRNNEQFF. In DNA, the CDR3 is TGCGCCAGCAGCTTGGTGGCGGGACGAAACAATGAGCAGTTCTTC.

There are a few counts of this clonotype. The gene calls are TRBV28 and TRBJ2-1, with 7 nucleotides matching TRBD2. V gave up 8 bases and J gave up 4 bases; unmatched junction bases: 14. This CDR3 has 16 residues. Germline V gene data show CDR1 as MDHEN and CDR2 as SYDVKM. CDR3 coding DNA: TGTGCCAGCCGCCTCGTAGCGGGTGGGTCTTACAATGAGCAGTTCTTC. Translation: CASRLVAGGSYNEQFF. The complete variable domain, with remaining parts taken from reference TRBV28 and TRBJ2-1, reads DVKVTQSSRYLVKRTGEKVFLECVQDMDHENMFWYRQDPGLGLRLIYFSYDVKMKEKGDIPEGYSVSREKKERFSLILESASTNQTSMYLCASRLVAGGSYNEQFFGPGTRLTVL.

Written as DNA, the CDR3 is TGTGCCAGCCCAACGAAGGTAGCGGTGTTTAGACTAACCAAAAACATTCAGTACTTC. Protein sequence: CASPTKVAVFRLTKNIQYF. The chain recombines TRBV7-9 with TRBJ2-4, with a tentative D call TRBD2 (6 bases). The length of the CDR3 is 19 residues. Trimming shortened V by 8 bases and J by 2 bases, and 28 bases separated the two germline ends. The germline V gene has CDR1 SEHNR and CDR2 FQNEAQ (reference sequence).

This chain uses TRBV2 with TRBJ2-4; maybe TRBD2 (6 bases). V lost 5 bases, J lost 8 bases, and 19 bases lay in between. CDR3 length: 15 amino acids. Germline CDR1 SNHLY, CDR2 FYNNEI. The CDR3 spells CASSSDYRGGDIQYF. CDR3 bases: TGTGCCAGCAGTTCGGACTACCGAGGTGGCGACATTCAGTACTTC.

This clonotype was detected a few times. The chain carries TRBV3-1 and TRBJ2-2; D gene ambiguous. V was clipped by 6 bases and J by 5 bases, with 4 bases between them. Germline V gives CDR1 LGHDT, CDR2 YNNKEL (reference sequence). CDR3 length equals 11 residues. Here the CDR3 reads CASSLTGELFF. The CDR3 nucleotides read TGTGCCAGCAGTCTAACCGGGGAGCTGTTTTTT.

This clonotype was detected many times. The chain recombines TRBV30 with TRBJ1-4; D remains unclear. In germline, CDR1 is GTSNPN, CDR2 SVGIG (reference sequence). Trimming stripped 2 bases from V and 8 bases from J, with 12 bases between. This CDR3 has 13 amino acids. DNA for the CDR3: TGTGCCTGGAGTACCGGGCTAGGAGAAAAACTGTTTTTT. It yields the protein CAWSTGLGEKLFF. Full variable domain (outside the CDR3, taken from reference TRBV30 and TRBJ1-4): SQTIHQWPATLVQPVGSPLSLECTVEGTSNPNLYWYRQAAGRGLQLLFYSVGIGQISSEVPQNLSASRPQDRQFILSSKKLLLSDSGFYLCAWSTGLGEKLFFGSGTQLSVL.

This clonotype appeared many times. The chain couples TRBV11-1 to TRBJ2-1; 11 nucleotides align to TRBD1. CDR3 length: 15 amino acids. Germline lookup yields CDR1 SGHAT and CDR2 FQDESV (reference sequence). The V and J ends lost 5 bases and 8 bases, in that order; junction bases with no gene match: 8. CDR3 protein: CASSPRTGGIDEQFF. The CDR3 nucleotides are TGTGCCAGCAGCCCTCGGACAGGGGGCATCGATGAGCAGTTCTTC.